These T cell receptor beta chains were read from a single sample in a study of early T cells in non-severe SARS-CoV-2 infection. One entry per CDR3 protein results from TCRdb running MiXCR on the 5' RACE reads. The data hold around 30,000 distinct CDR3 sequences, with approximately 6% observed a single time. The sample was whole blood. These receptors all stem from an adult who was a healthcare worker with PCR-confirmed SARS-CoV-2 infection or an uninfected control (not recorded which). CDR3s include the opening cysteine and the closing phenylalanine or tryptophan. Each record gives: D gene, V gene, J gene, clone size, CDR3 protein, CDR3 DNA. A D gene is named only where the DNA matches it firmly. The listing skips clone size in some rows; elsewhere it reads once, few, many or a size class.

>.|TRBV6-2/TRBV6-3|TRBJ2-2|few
CASSTNTGELFF
TGTGCCAGCTCTACGAACACCGGGGAGCTGTTTTTT
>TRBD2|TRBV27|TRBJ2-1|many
CASSLLTSGSYTGVYNEQFF
TGTGCCAGCAGTTTATTGACTAGCGGGAGTTACACGGGGGTCTACAATGAGCAGTTCTTC
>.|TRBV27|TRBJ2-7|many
CASSSPDGHYEQYF
TGTGCCAGCAGTTCCCCCGACGGGCACTACGAGCAGTACTTC
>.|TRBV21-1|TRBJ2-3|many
CASTVRRSTDTQYF
TGTGCCAGCACCGTTAGGCGAAGCACAGATACGCAGTATTTT
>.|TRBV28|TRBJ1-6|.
CASSLHPKSFGGSLHF
TGTGCCAGCAGTCTACACCCCAAATCTTTCGGGGGTTCCCTCCACTTT
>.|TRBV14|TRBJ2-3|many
CASSQDGGDTDTQYF
TGTGCCAGCAGCCAAGATGGAGGGGACACAGATACGCAGTATTTT
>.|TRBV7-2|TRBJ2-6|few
CASSLSGGAGANVLTF
TGTGCCAGCAGCCTTAGCGGAGGGGCTGGGGCCAACGTCCTGACTTTC
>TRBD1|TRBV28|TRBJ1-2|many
CASSQGEWDRLNYGYTF
TGTGCCAGCAGTCAGGGGGAGTGGGACAGGTTAAACTATGGCTACACCTTC
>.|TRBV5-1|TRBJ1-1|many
CASRAQSLNTEAFF
TGCGCCAGCAGAGCCCAAAGCCTCAACACTGAAGCTTTCTTT
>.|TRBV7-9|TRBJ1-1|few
CASSLDGGVEAFF
TGTGCCAGCAGCTTAGACGGAGGCGTCGAAGCTTTCTTT
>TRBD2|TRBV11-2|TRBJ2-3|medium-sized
CASSLEGLAASDTQYF
TGTGCCAGCAGCTTAGAAGGACTAGCGGCCTCAGATACGCAGTATTTT
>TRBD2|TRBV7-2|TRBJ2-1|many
CASSFGLGYNEQFF
TGTGCCAGCAGCTTCGGACTAGGGTACAATGAGCAGTTCTTC
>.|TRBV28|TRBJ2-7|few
CASSSNVRSPYEQYF
TGTGCCAGCAGTTCAAACGTAAGGAGCCCCTACGAGCAGTACTTC
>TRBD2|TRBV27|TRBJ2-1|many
CASSFGLAASSYNEQFF
TGTGCCAGCAGTTTTGGCCTAGCGGCTAGCTCCTACAATGAGCAGTTCTTC
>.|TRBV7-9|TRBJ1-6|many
CASSLGSPSGDNSPLHF
TGTGCCAGCAGCTTAGGTAGTCCCTCGGGGGATAATTCACCCCTCCACTTT
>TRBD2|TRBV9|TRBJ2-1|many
CASSVYGRAHEQFF
TGTGCCAGCAGCGTATACGGGAGGGCACATGAGCAGTTCTTC
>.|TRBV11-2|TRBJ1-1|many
CASSLNGGSAFF
TGTGCCAGCAGCTTGAACGGGGGCTCAGCTTTCTTT
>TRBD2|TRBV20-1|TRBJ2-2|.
CSAYGTMNTGELFF
TGCAGTGCTTACGGGACTATGAACACCGGGGAGCTGTTTTTT
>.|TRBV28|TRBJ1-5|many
CASSLAGRGVQPQHF
TGTGCCAGCAGTTTGGCAGGGAGGGGAGTTCAGCCCCAGCATTTT
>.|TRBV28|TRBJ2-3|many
CASSITQADTQYF
TGTGCCAGCAGCATTACCCAGGCAGATACGCAGTATTTT
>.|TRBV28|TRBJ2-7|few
CASSEPGTVTYEQYF
TGTGCCAGCAGTGAACCCGGGACGGTTACCTACGAGCAGTACTTC
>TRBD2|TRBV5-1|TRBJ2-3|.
CASSLAVAGGTDTQYF
TGCGCCAGCAGCTTGGCCGTAGCGGGAGGTACAGATACGCAGTATTTT
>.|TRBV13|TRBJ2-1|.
CASSITSTHEQFF
TGTGCCAGCAGCATAACTAGCACCCATGAGCAGTTCTTC
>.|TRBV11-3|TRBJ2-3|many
CASSLEGGTDTQYF
TGTGCCAGCAGCTTAGAGGGGGGAACAGATACGCAGTATTTT
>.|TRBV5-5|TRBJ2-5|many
CASSLYRSQETQYF
TGTGCCAGCAGCTTATATAGATCCCAAGAGACCCAGTACTTC
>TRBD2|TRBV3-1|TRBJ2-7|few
CASSQDFLTSGYEQYF
TGTGCCAGCAGCCAAGACTTCTTGACTAGCGGGTACGAGCAGTACTTC